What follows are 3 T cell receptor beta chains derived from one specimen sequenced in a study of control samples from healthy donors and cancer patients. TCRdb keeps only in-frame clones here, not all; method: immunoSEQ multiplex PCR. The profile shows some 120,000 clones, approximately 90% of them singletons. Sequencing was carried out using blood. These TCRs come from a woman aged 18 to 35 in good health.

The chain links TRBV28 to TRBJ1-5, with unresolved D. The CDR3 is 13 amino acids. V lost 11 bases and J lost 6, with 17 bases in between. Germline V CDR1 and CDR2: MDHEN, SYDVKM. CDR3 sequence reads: CAGARHNGQPQHF. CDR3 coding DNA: TGTGCCGGTGCCCGGCATAATGGTCAGCCCCAGCATTTT.

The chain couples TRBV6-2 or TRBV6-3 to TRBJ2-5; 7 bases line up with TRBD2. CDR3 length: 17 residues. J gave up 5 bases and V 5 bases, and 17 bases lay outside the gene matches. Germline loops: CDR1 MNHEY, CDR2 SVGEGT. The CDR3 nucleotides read TGTGCCAGCAGTACCTGGGGGGGAAGTCTAAGGTGGGAGACCCAGTACTTC. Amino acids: CASSTWGGSLRWETQYF.

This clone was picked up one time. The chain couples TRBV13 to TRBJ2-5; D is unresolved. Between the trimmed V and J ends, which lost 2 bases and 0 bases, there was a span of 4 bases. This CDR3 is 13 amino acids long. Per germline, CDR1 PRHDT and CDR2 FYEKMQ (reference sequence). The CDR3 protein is CASSLINQETQYF. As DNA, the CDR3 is TGTGCCAGCAGCTTAATTAACCAAGAGACCCAGTACTTC.